This T cell receptor (beta chain) came from a study of blood T cell repertoires in COVID-19. Study background: T cells, B-cell-depleted T cells, or PBMCs supplied cDNA or gDNA.

This CDR3 has 14 amino acids. With 8 bases clipped from V and 4 bases from J, the junction kept 10 bases outside the gene matches. Per the germline V gene, CDR1 is SQVTM and CDR2 is ANQGSEA. In the authors' methods: Scientists estimated how many nucleated cells there were by amplifying reference gene primers. The repertoire was sequenced with immunoSEQ multiplex PCR; TCRdb's copy has only in-frame clones and lacks some. V and J calls and clone size are as listed in that table; D and trimming were resolved from the DNA. This sample has around 270,000 clones, with about nine tenths found just once. This receptor was obtained from a man aged 35-49 years who had recovered from COVID-19. The sequenced material came from peripheral blood. The J gene is TRBJ2-1, the V gene TRBV29-1; 8 bases line up with TRBD2. The CDR3 nucleotides are TGCAGCTCTTTAGCGGGGCTGGGATACAATGAGCAGTTCTTC. It codes for CSSLAGLGYNEQFF.